The sequence of this T cell receptor (beta chain) was determined in a study of Graves' ophthalmopathy and Graves' hyperthyroidism. Study findings and constraints: Also, most clonotypes expanded in the thyroid above 0.001 frequency appeared in blood.

RNA served as the template for amplifying TCR beta CDR3 regions. A first-round RT-PCR used HTBI primers, followed by a second-round multiplex PCR. From the multiplex PCR reads, TCRdb called clonotypes with MiXCR, one entry per CDR3 protein. The table records roughly 350,000 distinct CDR3 sequences, about 18% of them present only once. In its sample, this clonotype was seen many times. Its antigen is not known. Stable hyperthyroidism meant no progression to ophthalmopathy within 18 months of follow-up. Hyperthyroidism cases were recent diagnoses of under 2 months' duration in people aged 18 to 65. The CDR3 has 15 amino acids. V was clipped by 0 bases and J by 1 base, with 8 bases between them. CDR1 and CDR2 (germline): SGHAT, FQNNGV.

The V and J genes are TRBV11-2 and TRBJ2-3; possible D gene TRBD2, 6 bases. The sequence was obtained from an adult woman with stable Graves' hyperthyroidism. The material sequenced was peripheral blood. The DNA for the CDR3 is TGTGCCAGCAGCTTAGAGCGGGGCCGCACAGATACGCAGTATTTT. This codes for CASSLERGRTDTQYF.